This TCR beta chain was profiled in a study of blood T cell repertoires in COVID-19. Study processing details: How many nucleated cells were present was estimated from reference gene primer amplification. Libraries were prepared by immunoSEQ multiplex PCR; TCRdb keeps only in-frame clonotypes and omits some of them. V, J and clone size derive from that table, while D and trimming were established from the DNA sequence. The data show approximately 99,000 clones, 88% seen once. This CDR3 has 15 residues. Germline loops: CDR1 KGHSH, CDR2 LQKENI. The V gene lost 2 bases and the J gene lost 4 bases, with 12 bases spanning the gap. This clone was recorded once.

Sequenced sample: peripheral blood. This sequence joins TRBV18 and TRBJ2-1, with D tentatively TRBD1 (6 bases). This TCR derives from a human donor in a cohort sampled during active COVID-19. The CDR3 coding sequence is TGTGCCAGCTCACCAGGACAGAGGAGATACAATGAGCAGTTCTTC. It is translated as CASSPGQRRYNEQFF.